What follows is one T cell receptor (beta chain) and its context. This specimen belongs to a study of cytomegalovirus exposure and HLA in healthy donors. Amplification used 60 Vbeta primers and 13 Jbeta primers. Sequencing used immunoSEQ multiplex PCR; TCRdb keeps in-frame clones, though not all of them. The sample has around 130,000 clones; 75% to 85% are singletons. Looked up from germline, CDR1 is ENHRY and CDR2 is SYGVKD. Trimming took 6 bases from V and 4 from J; bases not matched to a gene: 6. The CDR3 is 14 residues long. This clonotype was obtained from a young man in good health and CMV-seronegative. The sample taken for sequencing was PBMCs. This chain uses TRBV10-3 with TRBJ1-3; TRBD1 agrees at 7 bases. The CDR3 protein is CAISPGTDGNTIYF. The CDR3 DNA reads as TGTGCCATCAGCCCCGGGACAGACGGAAACACCATATATTTT.